This T cell receptor beta chain comes out of a study of blood T cell repertoires in COVID-19 (dated by TCRdb to the early 2020s). Turning to the overall study: The collaborator samples originated in the United States, Italy and Spain and spanned the acute and convalescent phases of COVID-19. The material from the prospective study consisted of cDNA or gDNA derived from T cells, B-cell-depleted T cells, or PBMCs. The dataset comprised deeply sampled blood TCRbeta repertoires from subjects exposed to, actively infected with, or recovered from COVID-19. The repertoires were released in a freely available public database intended as a resource for research on the immune response to SARS-CoV-2. The samples were drawn from the first 160 participants of the ongoing ImmuneRACE study and from over a thousand subjects provided by 6 global collaborators. A de-identified subject ID, COVID-19 status, age in years and sex were almost always included in the sample metadata. HLA class I and class II types, where available, came from metadata supplied by the sample provider rather than from assay-based typing.

Remarks on this clone: Its recognized antigen is unknown. The record has no base qualities; no much larger clone is one base away.

The germline V gene encodes CDR1 SGHVS and CDR2 FQNEAQ. From the cysteine through the phenylalanine, the CDR3 covers 15 amino acids. CDR3 DNA only is kept here, 45 bases in frame from base 1. V gives up 4 bases and J gives up 2 bases, and the segment between their germline ends measures 15 bases. TCRbeta CDR3 regions were amplified from genomic DNA by means of the immunoSEQ Assay, a bias-controlled multiplex PCR. Regarding the original processing steps: The number of nucleated cells in each sample was estimated from the amplification of reference gene primers within the assay. Sequence reads were collapsed and filtered to measure the absolute abundance of every unique TCRbeta CDR3 rearrangement. For each sample, productive Simpson clonality was calculated by taking the square root of Simpson's diversity index across productive rearrangements. In its TCRdb copy, this immuneACCESS table keeps in-frame sequences only and misses some clones. Where compared with another copy, unresolved V genes explain less than half of these, and the others have no known cause. V and J calls and clone size are copied from that table; D and trimming were computed from the DNA. The sample records 250,000 to 350,000 clones, approximately 83% of which are singletons. The ten largest make up 15% to 18% of the sample.

Overall results and qualifications from the work: Clinical and demographic metadata were provided uncurated, with the amount varying by source and participant.

One collaborating source in Seattle enrolled patients while the patients were actively infected and followed the patients over time throughout the course of disease. The collaborating institutions used their own protocols to collect whole blood in K2EDTA tubes. For TCRbeta analysis, collaborators shipped samples in one of three forms: frozen whole blood, isolated PBMCs, or DNA extracted from either of those sample types. The origin of this receptor is a person aged 70 to 85 with COVID-19, enrolled during active disease. Sequencing was done on a sample of peripheral blood. The V and J genes are TRBV7-8 and TRBJ2-7; the D gene assignment is ambiguous. The CDR3 protein sequence reads: CASSSRVRLTYEQYF. The nucleotide sequence is TGTGCCAGCAGCTCCCGGGTACGACTGACCTACGAGCAGTACTTC.